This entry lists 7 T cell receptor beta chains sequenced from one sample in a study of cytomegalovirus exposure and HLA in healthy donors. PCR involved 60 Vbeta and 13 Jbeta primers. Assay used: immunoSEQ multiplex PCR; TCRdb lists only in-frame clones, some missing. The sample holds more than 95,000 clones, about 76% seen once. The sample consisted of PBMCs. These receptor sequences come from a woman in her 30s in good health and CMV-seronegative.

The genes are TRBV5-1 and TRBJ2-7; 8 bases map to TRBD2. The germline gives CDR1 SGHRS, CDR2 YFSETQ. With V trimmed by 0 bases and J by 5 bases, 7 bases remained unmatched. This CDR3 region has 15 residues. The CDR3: CASSLGSGGDDEQYF. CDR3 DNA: TGCGCCAGCAGCTTGGGGTCGGGAGGGGACGACGAGCAGTACTTC.

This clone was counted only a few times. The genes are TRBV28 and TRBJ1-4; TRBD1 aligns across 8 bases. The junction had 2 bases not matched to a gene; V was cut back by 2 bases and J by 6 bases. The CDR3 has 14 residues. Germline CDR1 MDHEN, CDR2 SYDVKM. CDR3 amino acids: CASSLGQGDEKLFF. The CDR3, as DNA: TGTGCCAGCAGTTTAGGACAGGGTGATGAAAAACTGTTTTTT.

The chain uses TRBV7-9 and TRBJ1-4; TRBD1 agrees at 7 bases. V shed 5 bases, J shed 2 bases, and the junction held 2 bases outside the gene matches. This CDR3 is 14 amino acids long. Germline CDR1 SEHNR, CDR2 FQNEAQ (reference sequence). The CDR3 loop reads CASSQGGTNEKLFF. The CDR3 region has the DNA TGTGCCAGCAGCCAGGGGGGCACTAATGAAAAACTGTTTTTT.

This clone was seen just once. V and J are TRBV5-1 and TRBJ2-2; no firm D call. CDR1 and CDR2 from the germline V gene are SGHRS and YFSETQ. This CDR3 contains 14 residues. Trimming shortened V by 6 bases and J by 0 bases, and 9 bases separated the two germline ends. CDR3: CASNEETNTGELFF. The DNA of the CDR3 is TGCGCCAGCAACGAGGAAACGAACACCGGGGAGCTGTTTTTT.

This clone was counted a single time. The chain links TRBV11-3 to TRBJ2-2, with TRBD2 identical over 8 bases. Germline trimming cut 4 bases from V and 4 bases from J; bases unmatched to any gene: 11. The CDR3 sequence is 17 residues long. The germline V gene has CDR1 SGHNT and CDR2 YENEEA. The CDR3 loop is CASSSPPSGSRTGELFF. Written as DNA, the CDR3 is TGTGCCAGCAGCTCCCCCCCCAGCGGGAGTCGCACCGGGGAGCTGTTTTTT.

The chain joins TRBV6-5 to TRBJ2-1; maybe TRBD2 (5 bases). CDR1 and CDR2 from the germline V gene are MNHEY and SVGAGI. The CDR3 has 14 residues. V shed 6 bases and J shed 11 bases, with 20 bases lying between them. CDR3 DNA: TGTGCCAGCAGCTCAAAAATTTCGGACTCAAAGCAGTTCTTC. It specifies CASSSKISDSKQFF.

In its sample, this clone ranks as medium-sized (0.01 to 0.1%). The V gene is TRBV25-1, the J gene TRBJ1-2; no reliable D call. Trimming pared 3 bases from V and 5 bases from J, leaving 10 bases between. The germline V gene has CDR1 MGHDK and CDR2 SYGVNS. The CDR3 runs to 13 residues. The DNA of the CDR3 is TGTGCCAGCAGTGACCGAACACAGTATGGCTACACCTTC. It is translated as CASSDRTQYGYTF.